What follows are 20 T cell receptor beta chains derived from one specimen sequenced in a study of breast tumors, draining lymph nodes, adjacent tissues. Samples came from axillary lymph nodes draining the breast cancer. In TCRdb, the multiplex PCR reads were re-called with MiXCR into one record per CDR3 protein. Of fewer than 300,000 distinct CDR3 sequences detected, approximately 31% appear once; the ten largest clones hold 1.2% to 1.5%. The specimen was axillary lymph node tissue. Source of these receptors: a female donor with breast cancer. Some clones in this sample may be carry-over from other donors' samples.

The chain employs TRBV29-1 and TRBJ2-1; TRBD2 agrees at 8 bases. V shed 5 bases, J shed 6 bases, and the junction held 12 bases outside the gene matches. The CDR3 contains 15 residues. Germline V gives CDR1 SQVTM, CDR2 ANQGSEA. The CDR3 nucleotides read TGCAGCGTTTTGCCTAGCGGGCGGGGGGCCAATGAGCAGTTCTTC. Translated: CSVLPSGRGANEQFF.

J is TRBJ2-2 and V is TRBV20-1; D assignment may be TRBD1 or TRBD2 (6 bases each). The germline CDR1 and CDR2 sequences are DFQATT and SNEGSKA (reference sequence). This CDR3 has 17 residues. The germline V and J ends were trimmed by 1 base and 1 base, with 16 bases remaining between them. The CDR3 region has the DNA TGCAGTGCTAGAGTAATGTGGGGGGCGCGGAACACCGGGGAGCTGTTTTTT. Its protein is CSARVMWGARNTGELFF.

V is TRBV29-1 and J is TRBJ2-1; TRBD1 aligns across 9 bases. The CDR3 is 12 residues long. In germline, CDR1 is SQVTM, CDR2 ANQGSEA. The V gene end was trimmed by 6 bases and the J gene end by 8 bases; junction bases not matched to a gene: 5. The CDR3 nucleotides are TGCAGCGTAGGGACAGGGATCTATGAGCAGTTCTTC. Its protein is CSVGTGIYEQFF.

The chain uses TRBV7-9 and TRBJ1-4; 8 nucleotides line up with TRBD1. The CDR3 covers 15 residues. Germline trimming cut 6 bases from V and 0 bases from J; bases unmatched to any gene: 3. Germline CDR1 is SEHNR and CDR2 is FQNEAQ (reference sequence). CDR3 coding DNA: TGTGCCAGCAGTACGACAGGGGCAACTAATGAAAAACTGTTTTTT. It codes for CASSTTGATNEKLFF.

This clonotype was recorded at least ten times. The V gene is TRBV7-3, the J gene TRBJ2-5; D might be TRBD2 (6 bases). V was pared by 4 bases and J by 5 bases, with 17 bases between. Germline CDR1 SGHTA, CDR2 FQGTGA. The CDR3 totals 15 residues. The chain's CDR3 is CASSSVGTPSETQYF. Written as DNA, the CDR3 is TGTGCCAGCAGCTCCGTAGGGACTCCGAGCGAGACCCAGTACTTC.

This clonotype appeared many times. V gene TRBV18 combines with J gene TRBJ1-2; D unclear. Looked up from germline, CDR1 is KGHSH and CDR2 is LQKENI. Trimming took off 1 base at V and 5 bases at J, with 8 bases between the two ends. The CDR3 runs to 13 residues. CDR3 nucleotide sequence: TGTGCCAGCTCACCACTTAGGGAATATGGCTACACCTTC. It codes for CASSPLREYGYTF.

The CDR3 is CASSSLRGGSQETQYF. CDR3 nucleotides: TGTGCCAGCAGCTCCCTGCGGGGGGGTTCCCAAGAGACCCAGTACTTC. The rearrangement uses TRBV7-9 and TRBJ2-5, with TRBD2 matching over 9 bases. Germline V lookup: CDR1 SEHNR, CDR2 FQNEAQ (reference sequence). CDR3 length: 16 residues. Trimming took 4 bases from V and 1 from J; bases not matched to a gene: 7.

This clonotype was detected a few times. V and J are TRBV6-6 and TRBJ1-1; the match to TRBD1 covers 8 bases. This CDR3 comprises 17 residues. The germline gives CDR1 MNHNY, CDR2 SVGAGI (reference sequence). Germline trimming cut 8 bases from V and 1 base from J; bases unmatched to any gene: 15. The chain's CDR3 is CASRPGRGRNWNTEAFF. The CDR3 region has the DNA TGTGCCAGCCGGCCTGGCAGGGGGCGTAACTGGAACACTGAAGCTTTCTTT.

Concerning this clonotype: The missing conserved phenylalanine or tryptophan at the end of this CDR3 makes a read error likely. It is unclear where the CDR3 begins or ends on the DNA, so no DNA is shown, and the CDR3 is as TCRdb lists it. The CDR3: CSALEAQEG. V usage is TRBV20-1 and J usage is TRBJ1-5. CDR1 and CDR2 (germline): DFQATT, SNEGSKA (reference sequence). Both ends counted, the CDR3 spans 9 residues.

The CDR3 bases are TGTGCCAGCAGCACGACAGGGGAAGCGACCCAGTACTTC. The encoded protein is CASSTTGEATQYF. The chain links TRBV11-2 to TRBJ2-5, with 8 nucleotides matching TRBD1. Germline V CDR1 and CDR2: SGHAT, FQNNGV. This CDR3 is 13 amino acids long. The ends lost 5 bases at V and 7 bases at J; junction bases unmatched: 6.

The table lists this clonotype with many counts. The chain joins TRBV11-2 to TRBJ2-3; 8 bases line up with TRBD1. Germline V lookup: CDR1 SGHAT, CDR2 FQNNGV. With 5 bases clipped from V and 2 bases from J, the junction kept 6 bases outside the gene matches. The CDR3 runs to 15 residues. CDR3 bases: TGTGCCAGCAGCCTCGGACAGGGCCCCACAGATACGCAGTATTTT. It encodes CASSLGQGPTDTQYF.

As to this clonotype: An end of the junction does not agree with germline; a read error may underlie this. This rearrangement joins TRBV20-1 to TRBJ2-7; tentatively, D is TRBD1 (5 bases). This CDR3 is 12 amino acids long. The germline gives CDR1 DFQATT, CDR2 SNEGSKA (reference sequence). The CDR3 region is CSAREWGRKECF. CDR3 in DNA: TGCAGTGCTAGAGAATGGGGCAGGAAAGAGTGCTTC.

This clonotype occurred many times. The chain uses TRBV2 and TRBJ1-2, with D perhaps TRBD1 (5 bases). The CDR3 is made up of 8 amino acids. Germline-derived CDR1 and CDR2 are SNHLY and FYNNEI. The ends were cut back, 9 bases at V and 10 bases at J, with 6 bases in the middle. The CDR3 protein is CARGVYTF. CDR3 bases: TGTGCCAGGGGGGTCTACACCTTC.

This clonotype was seen at least ten times. The chain joins TRBV19 to TRBJ1-5, with 8 bases identical to TRBD1. Germline CDR1 is LNHDA and CDR2 is SQIVND (reference sequence). Losses at the gene ends were 5 bases for V and 6 bases for J; bases not matched to a gene: 6. The CDR3 runs 14 residues. The CDR3 is CASSPTGGIQPQHF. The CDR3 nucleotides are TGTGCCAGTAGTCCTACAGGGGGGATTCAGCCCCAGCATTTT.

This clonotype was detected many times. This chain uses TRBV20-1 with TRBJ2-7; 7 bases are a match to TRBD1. This CDR3 has 12 residues. J gave up 3 bases and V 3 bases, and 2 bases lay outside the gene matches. Germline V CDR1 and CDR2: DFQATT, SNEGSKA (reference sequence). The chain's CDR3 is CSARTGIYEQYF. The DNA for the CDR3 is TGCAGTGCTAGGACAGGGATCTACGAGCAGTACTTC.

This clonotype came up many times. The chain is built from TRBV4-1 and TRBJ1-3, with 9 bases matching TRBD1. This CDR3 region has 13 residues. From germline, CDR1 is MGHRA and CDR2 YSYEKL. The CDR3 sequence is CRGADRGRNTIYF. The CDR3 DNA is TGCAGGGGGGCGGACAGGGGTCGAAACACCATATATTTT.

In this sample, this clonotype turned up a few times. A much larger clonotype is one base distant, so this may be a read error. The rearrangement joins TRBV6-6 to TRBJ1-4; no clear D. Germline CDR1 is MNHNY and CDR2 is SVGAGI (reference sequence). CDR3 length: 13 amino acids. CDR3 in amino acids: CASSHSALEKLFF. CDR3 DNA sequence: TGTGCCAGCAGTCACTCGGCACTCGAAAAACTGTTTTTT.

There are many counts of this clonotype. V is TRBV20-1 and J is TRBJ1-4; possibly TRBD1 for D (6 bases). V was shortened by 3 bases and J by 8 bases, with 13 bases between the two germline ends. The CDR3 runs 13 residues. The germline CDR1 and CDR2 sequences are DFQATT and SNEGSKA (reference sequence). CDR3 in DNA: TGCAGTGCTAGCTCACAGGGTGGCGAAAAACTGTTTTTT. This translates into CSASSQGGEKLFF.

As for this clonotype: This may be a read error: a much more frequent sequence differs by one nucleotide. The chain carries TRBV6-2 or TRBV6-3 and TRBJ2-7; TRBD2 agrees at 11 bases. The CDR3 is 17 residues long. Germline V CDR1 and CDR2: MNHEY, SVGEGT. The CDR3 sequence is CVSSYPIAGGPPYEQYF. DNA for the CDR3: TGTGTCAGCAGTTACCCGATAGCGGGAGGGCCGCCCTACGAGCAGTACTTC.

In its sample, this clonotype was seen many times. V gene TRBV20-1 combines with J gene TRBJ1-2; D not certain. The CDR3 runs 12 residues. Trimming removed 5 bases at V and 2 bases at J, with 9 bases between. In germline, CDR1 is DFQATT, CDR2 SNEGSKA (reference sequence). Here the CDR3 reads CSAPKGNYGYTF. The CDR3 DNA is TGCAGTGCTCCTAAGGGAAACTATGGCTACACCTTC.